The 18 T cell receptor beta chains reported below all come from one sample, sequenced in a study of tumor-infiltrating lymphocytes in oesophageal squamous cell carcinoma. Using its own MiXCR run on the PCR reads, TCRdb lists one record per CDR3 protein. The data hold roughly 17,000 distinct CDR3 sequences, with less than 55% observed a single time. The sequenced sample was normal esophageal tissue next to the tumor. All receptors derive from a female donor with esophageal squamous cell carcinoma.

This clonotype was found a few times. The chain is built from TRBV13 and TRBJ2-2; the D is unclear. V was shortened by 5 bases and J by 5 bases, with 9 bases between the two germline ends. CDR1 PRHDT and CDR2 FYEKMQ come from the germline V gene (reference sequence). The CDR3 totals 13 residues. This chain's CDR3 is CASSAYQTGELFF. In DNA form, the CDR3 reads TGTGCCAGCAGCGCCTACCAAACCGGGGAGCTGTTTTTT.

This clonotype was recorded at least ten times. V gene TRBV28 combines with J gene TRBJ2-3; D possibly corresponds to TRBD1 (6 bases). The germline V gene encodes CDR1 MDHEN and CDR2 SYDVKM. With 6 bases removed from V and 0 bases from J, the gap between germline ends came to 13 bases. The CDR3 consists of 15 residues. CDR3 in amino acids: CASSPRTESTDTQYF. Written as DNA, the CDR3 is TGTGCCAGCAGCCCCCGGACAGAAAGCACAGATACGCAGTATTTT.

The chain combines TRBV7-3 with TRBJ2-2; possible D gene TRBD2, 5 bases. The CDR3 extends over 14 amino acids. V was pared by 2 bases and J by 3 bases, with 7 bases between. Germline V gene lookup returns CDR1 SGHTA and CDR2 FQGTGA. The CDR3 loop reads CASSLVLDTGELFF. As DNA, the CDR3 is TGTGCCAGCAGCTTAGTACTAGACACCGGGGAGCTGTTTTTT. Combining the CDR3 with reference TRBV7-3 and TRBJ2-2 gives the whole variable domain GAGVSQTPSNKVTEKGKYVELRCDPISGHTALYWYRQSLGQGPEFLIYFQGTGAADDSGLPNDRFFAVRPEGSVSTLKIQRTERGDSAVYLCASSLVLDTGELFFGEGSRLTVL.

V gene TRBV7-3 combines with J gene TRBJ1-1, with D perhaps matching TRBD2 (5 bases). The J call may be wrong; the DNA end is better matched by TRBJ2-3. Per the germline V gene, CDR1 is SGHTA and CDR2 is FQGTGA. The CDR3 is made up of 15 amino acids. The CDR3 reads CASSLTSDTTDTQYF. The CDR3 DNA is TGTGCCAGCAGCTTAACTAGCGACACCACAGATACGCAGTATTTT.

There are a few counts of this clonotype. The chain uses TRBV7-2 and TRBJ1-2; TRBD1 is a possible D gene (6 bases). Germline CDR1 and CDR2: SGHTA and FQGNSA. The CDR3 loop spans 14 amino acids. Trimming cost V 5 bases and J 5 bases, with 15 bases left between them. The CDR3 protein is CASSLSQGGYGYTF. The CDR3 DNA sequence: TGTGCCAGCAGCCTCTCACAGGGAGGGTATGGCTACACCTTC.

This clonotype ranks as medium-sized. The V gene is TRBV7-2, the J gene TRBJ2-7; 7 nucleotides agree with TRBD2. J lost 2 bases, V lost 3 bases, and 10 bases had no gene match. Germline CDR1 SGHTA, CDR2 FQGNSA. The CDR3 has 16 residues. The CDR3, as DNA: TGTGCCAGCAGCTTGAATAGCGGGCCGCAAACCTACGAGCAGTACTTC. It codes for CASSLNSGPQTYEQYF.

This sequence joins TRBV14 and TRBJ2-1, with a possible D match to TRBD2 (5 bases). Trimming pared 1 base from V and 0 bases from J, leaving 13 bases between. Germline V lookup: CDR1 SGHDN, CDR2 FVKESK. The CDR3 loop spans 17 amino acids. As DNA, the CDR3 is TGTGCCAGCAGCCAAGGGATAGCGAGGCGCTCCTACAATGAGCAGTTCTTC. Amino acid sequence: CASSQGIARRSYNEQFF.

The chain joins TRBV11-2 to TRBJ1-1; 8 positions agree with TRBD1. V gave up 3 bases and J gave up 5 bases; unmatched junction bases: 5. The CDR3 length is 14 residues. Germline V gene sequence: CDR1 SGHAT, CDR2 FQNNGV. The CDR3 DNA is TGTGCCAGCAGCTTCCAGGGGGCGGGAACTGAAGCTTTCTTT. This translates into CASSFQGAGTEAFF.

Concerning this clonotype itself: With a much larger clone just one base away, this may be a read error. CDR3 nucleotides: TGTGCCAGCAGAACAGGACCCTACGAGCAGTTCTTC. Amino acid sequence: CASRTGPYEQFF. The chain is built from TRBV7-8 and TRBJ2-5, with D maybe TRBD1 (5 bases). The tail of the sequence fits TRBJ2-1 better, so the J call may be wrong. CDR1 and CDR2 from the germline V gene are SGHVS and FQNEAQ. CDR3 length: 12 amino acids.

This clonotype was found many times. The J gene is TRBJ2-1, the V gene TRBV28; 12 positions agree with TRBD2. The CDR3 totals 17 residues. V was pared by 7 bases and J by 6 bases, with 13 bases of the junction left unmatched. Germline V gene lookup returns CDR1 MDHEN and CDR2 SYDVKM. This chain's CDR3 is CASTSLAGGRGVNEQFF. The DNA for the CDR3 is TGTGCCAGCACCTCACTAGCGGGAGGCCGGGGGGTCAATGAGCAGTTCTTC.

This clonotype was seen more than once but under ten times. This sequence joins TRBV7-6 and TRBJ2-4, with 7 bases matching TRBD1. The J call may be wrong; the DNA end is better matched by TRBJ2-1. Germline V gene sequence: CDR1 SGHVS, CDR2 FNYEAQ. This CDR3 region has 12 residues. Written as DNA, the CDR3 is TGTGCCAGCAGCTTAGGGGGACAGGAGCAGTTCTTC. Amino acid sequence: CASSLGGQEQFF.

This clonotype was recorded only once. The chain combines TRBV6-1 with TRBJ2-5, with D possibly being TRBD2 (5 bases). This CDR3 has 16 residues. Deletions cut 1 base from V and 4 bases from J, with 16 bases between. Germline CDR1 MNHNS, CDR2 SASEGT. CDR3 coding DNA: TGTGCCAGCAGTGAAGGGTTCGGAGGCTTGGGAGAGACCCAGTACTTC. Translated, it gives CASSEGFGGLGETQYF.

Of note for this clonotype: A read error may account for a junction end that differs from germline. The V and J genes are TRBV28 and TRBJ1-6; no reliable D call. Germline V gives CDR1 MDHEN, CDR2 SYDVKM. The CDR3 is made up of 15 amino acids. The CDR3 nucleotides read TGTGCCAGCGGTTTGGGCGGGTTGACCCAAGAGACCCAGTACTTT. Its translation: CASGLGGLTQETQYF.

This chain links TRBV7-2 with TRBJ1-1; a possible D gene is TRBD1 (6 bases). The CDR3 runs to 13 residues. V was cut by 6 bases and J by 2 bases, with 10 bases left in between. CDR1 is SGHTA and CDR2 is FQGNSA in the germline V gene. CDR3 in amino acids: CASRTQGNTEAFF. The CDR3 DNA is TGTGCCAGCAGGACACAGGGTAACACTGAAGCTTTCTTT.

This clonotype was picked up many times. The gene calls are TRBV7-8 and TRBJ2-1; TRBD1 aligns across 9 bases. From germline, CDR1 is SGHVS and CDR2 FQNEAQ. The CDR3 covers 16 residues. Trimming cost V 1 base and J 4 bases; bases outside gene matches: 5. DNA of the CDR3: TGTGCCAGCAGCTTAGGCTGGGGACAGGGATACAATGAGCAGTTCTTC. Protein sequence: CASSLGWGQGYNEQFF.

This clonotype was found many times. A much larger clone differs from this one at a single base, so this may be a read error. The genes are TRBV5-6 and TRBJ2-7; no definite D call. Germline assignment: CDR1 SGHDT and CDR2 YYEEEE. The CDR3 has 13 amino acids. Trimming took off 3 bases at V and 0 bases at J, with 7 bases between the two ends. The CDR3 reads CASSWSSSYEQYF. The CDR3 DNA reads as TGTGCCAGCAGCTGGTCCAGCTCCTACGAGCAGTACTTC.

Ten or more counts support this clonotype. This chain uses TRBV6-1 with TRBJ2-5; D gene unclear. Germline V CDR1 and CDR2: MNHNS, SASEGT. The CDR3 loop spans 13 amino acids. V lost 4 bases, J lost 5 bases, and 11 bases lay in between. In DNA form, the CDR3 reads TGTGCCAGCAGTGCGGTCGCCTCCGAGACCCAGTACTTC. Its translation is CASSAVASETQYF.

This clonotype appeared many times. The V and J genes are TRBV7-9 and TRBJ2-2; a weak D match, TRBD2 (6 bases). V shed 5 bases and J shed 0 bases, with 16 bases lying between them. Looked up from germline, CDR1 is SEHNR and CDR2 is FQNEAQ (reference sequence). The CDR3 sequence is 17 residues long. The CDR3 protein is CASSPPVWGANTGELFF. Written as DNA, the CDR3 is TGTGCCAGCAGCCCCCCCGTTTGGGGGGCGAACACCGGGGAGCTGTTTTTT.